These 3 T cell receptor beta chains came from one sample sequenced in a study of identical twins. Each CDR3 protein gets one entry after TCRdb re-called the 5' RACE reads with MiXCR. The table lists 350,000 to 450,000 distinct CDR3 sequences, roughly 18% of them singletons. The specimen sequenced was naive T cells sorted from blood. The receptors here all came from a man between 45 and 60 years old in good health.

The chain couples TRBV20-1 to TRBJ2-7, with 9 nucleotides matching TRBD1. From germline, CDR1 is DFQATT and CDR2 SNEGSKA (reference sequence). After removal of 4 bases from V and 2 bases from J, the junction contained 6 bases not matched to a gene. CDR3 length: 14 residues. CDR3 sequence reads: CSATSTGGPYEQYF. The DNA of the CDR3 is TGCAGTGCTACGTCGACAGGGGGTCCCTACGAGCAGTACTTC.

The chain joins TRBV10-3 to TRBJ1-6; no clear D gene. V gave up 5 bases and J gave up 9 bases, with 14 bases separating them. The CDR3 sequence is 14 residues long. CDR1 and CDR2 (germline): ENHRY, SYGVKD. CDR3 amino acids: CAISPPGSSSPLHF. The CDR3 bases are TGTGCCATCAGTCCCCCCGGTTCGAGTTCACCCCTCCACTTT.

This sequence joins TRBV20-1 and TRBJ1-2; D remains ambiguous. The CDR3 runs 11 residues. The germline V gene encodes CDR1 DFQATT and CDR2 SNEGSKA (reference sequence). The V end lost 3 bases, the J end lost 4 bases, and 6 bases lay between the germline ends. This chain's CDR3 is CSASIAYGYTF. CDR3 nucleotides: TGCAGTGCTAGTATTGCCTATGGCTACACCTTC.